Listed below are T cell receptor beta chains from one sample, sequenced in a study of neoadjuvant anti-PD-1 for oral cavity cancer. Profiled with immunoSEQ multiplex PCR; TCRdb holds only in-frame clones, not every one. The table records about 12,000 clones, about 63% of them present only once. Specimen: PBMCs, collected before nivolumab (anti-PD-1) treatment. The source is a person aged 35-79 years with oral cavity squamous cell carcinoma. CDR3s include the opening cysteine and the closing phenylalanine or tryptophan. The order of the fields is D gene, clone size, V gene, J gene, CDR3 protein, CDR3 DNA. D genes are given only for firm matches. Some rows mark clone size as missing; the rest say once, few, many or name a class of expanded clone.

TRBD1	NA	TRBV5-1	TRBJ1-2	CASREIRQGDSYGYTF	TGCGCCAGCAGGGAAATTCGACAGGGGGACTCCTATGGCTACACCTTC
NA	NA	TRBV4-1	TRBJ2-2	CASSLLWGQGTGELFF	TGCGCCAGCAGCCTCCTTTGGGGACAAGGAACCGGGGAGCTGTTTTTT
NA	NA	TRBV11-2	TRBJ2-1	CASSLGSRSSYNEQFF	TGTGCCAGCAGCTTAGGGTCACGCAGCTCCTACAATGAGCAGTTCTTC
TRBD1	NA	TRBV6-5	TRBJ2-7	CASRQGVSYEQYF	TGTGCCAGCCGACAGGGTGTCTCCTACGAGCAGTACTTC
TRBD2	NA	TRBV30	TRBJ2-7	CAWEGGSGSYEQYF	TGTGCCTGGGAGGGAGGTAGCGGGAGCTACGAGCAGTACTTC
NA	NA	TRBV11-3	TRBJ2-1	CASSLAPSANEQFF	TGTGCCAGCAGCTTAGCCCCATCCGCTAATGAGCAGTTCTTC
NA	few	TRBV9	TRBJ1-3	CASSVNEESIYF	TGTGCCAGCAGCGTAAACGAGGAATCCATATATTTT
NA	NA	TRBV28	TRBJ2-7	CASTSTLSYEQYF	TGTGCCAGCACCTCGACCCTCTCCTACGAGCAGTACTTC
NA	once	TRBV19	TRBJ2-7	CASSIRMRGSMGTPYEQYF	TGTGCCAGTAGTATCCGCATGAGGGGGAGTATGGGAACCCCCTACGAGCAGTACTTC
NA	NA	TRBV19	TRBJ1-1	CASTQSGTLRTTFF	TGTGCCAGTACCCAATCCGGGACCCTTAGGACAACTTTCTTT
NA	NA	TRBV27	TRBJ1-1	CASSRQGFTEAFF	TGTGCCAGCAGCCGGCAGGGGTTCACTGAAGCTTTCTTT
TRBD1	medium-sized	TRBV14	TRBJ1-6	CASTTGGAGNSPLHF	TGTGCCAGCACCACAGGGGGCGCGGGTAATTCACCCCTCCACTTT
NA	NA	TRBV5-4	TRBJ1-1	CASTRGGGLAGTEAFF	TGTGCCAGCACCCGCGGGGGGGGGCTGGCTGGAACTGAAGCTTTCTTT
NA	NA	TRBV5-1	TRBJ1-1	CASTPGSSNTEAFF	TGCGCCAGTACCCCCGGCAGTTCAAACACTGAAGCTTTCTTT
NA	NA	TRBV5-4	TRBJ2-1	CASNLPGASGDEQFF	TGTGCCAGCAACCTCCCAGGGGCGTCAGGGGATGAGCAGTTCTTC
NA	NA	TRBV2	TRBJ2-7	CASRGVGRGDEQYF	TGTGCCAGCAGGGGCGTGGGCAGGGGGGACGAGCAGTACTTC
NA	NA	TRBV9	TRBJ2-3	CASSVGGASTQYF	TGTGCCAGCAGCGTAGGGGGGGCGAGTACGCAGTATTTT
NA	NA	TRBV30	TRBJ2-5	CAWIGTETQYF	TGTGCCTGGATAGGGACGGAGACCCAGTACTTC
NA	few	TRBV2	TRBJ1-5	CASSRTDGNQPQHF	TGTGCCAGCAGTCGGACAGATGGCAATCAGCCCCAGCATTTT
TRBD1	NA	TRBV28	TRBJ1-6	CASSTTGGVNSPLHF	TGTGCCAGCAGTACCACAGGGGGAGTAAATTCACCCCTCCACTTT
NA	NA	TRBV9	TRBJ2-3	CASSVGALTDTQYF	TGTGCCAGCAGCGTAGGAGCCCTCACAGATACGCAGTATTTT
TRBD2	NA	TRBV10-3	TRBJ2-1	CAISESQREGSNEQFF	TGTGCCATCAGTGAGTCCCAGCGGGAGGGCTCCAATGAGCAGTTCTTC